This T cell receptor (beta chain) was profiled in a study of T-cell memory formation after mild COVID-19. TCRdb called the 5' RACE reads again in MiXCR, with one record for every CDR3 protein. The sample records some 40,000 distinct CDR3 sequences, about 6.1% being singletons. Germline V CDR1 and CDR2: DFQATT, SNEGSKA (reference sequence). Trimming removed 8 bases from V and 8 bases from J; junction bases left unmatched: 7. There are 12 residues in the CDR3. This clonotype was found many times. This TCR came from an adult who had mild COVID-19 (a few samples of this study predate the infection). Cell type and time point are not known. V usage is TRBV20-1 and J usage is TRBJ2-1; TRBD2 aligns across 9 bases. Sequencing used PBMCs or a T cell subset sorted from them (not recorded which). CDR3 bases: TGCAGTACCCCCGCGGGAGGGTATGAGCAGTTCTTC. Its translation is CSTPAGGYEQFF.